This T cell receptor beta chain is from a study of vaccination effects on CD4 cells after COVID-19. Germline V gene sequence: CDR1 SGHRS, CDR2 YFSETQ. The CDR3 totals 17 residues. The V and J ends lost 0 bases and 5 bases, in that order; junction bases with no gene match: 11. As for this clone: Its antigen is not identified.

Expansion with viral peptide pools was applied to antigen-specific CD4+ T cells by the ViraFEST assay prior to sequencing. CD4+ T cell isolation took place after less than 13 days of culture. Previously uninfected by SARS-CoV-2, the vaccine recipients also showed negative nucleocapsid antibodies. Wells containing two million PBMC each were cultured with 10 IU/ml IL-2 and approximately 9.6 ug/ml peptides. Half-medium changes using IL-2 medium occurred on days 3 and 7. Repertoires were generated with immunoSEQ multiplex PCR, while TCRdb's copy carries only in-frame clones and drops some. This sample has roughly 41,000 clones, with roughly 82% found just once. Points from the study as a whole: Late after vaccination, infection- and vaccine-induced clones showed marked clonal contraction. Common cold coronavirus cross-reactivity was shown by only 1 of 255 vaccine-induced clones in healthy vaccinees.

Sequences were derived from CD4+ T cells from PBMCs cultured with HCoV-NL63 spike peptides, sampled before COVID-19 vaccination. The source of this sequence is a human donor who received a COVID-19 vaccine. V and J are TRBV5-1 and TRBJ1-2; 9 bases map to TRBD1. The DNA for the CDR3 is TGCGCCAGCAGCTTGGCCGGGACAGGGCCGCGGAGTTATGGCTACACCTTC. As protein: CASSLAGTGPRSYGYTF.